This TCR beta chain derives from a study of vaccination effects on CD4 cells after COVID-19. Sequencing was performed with immunoSEQ multiplex PCR; in TCRdb, only in-frame clones are kept and a portion is missing. The repertoire includes approximately 74,000 clones, about four fifths of them detected once, and over 2.5% sits in the top ten. The CDR3 runs 14 residues. The V and J ends lost 5 bases and 4 bases respectively, with 14 bases between them. In germline, CDR1 is SGHVS, CDR2 FQNEAQ. Expansion of antigen-specific CD4+ T cells with viral peptide pools was carried out by the ViraFEST assay before sequencing. Investigators separated out CD4+ T cells once around eleven days of culture had passed. Vaccinated recipients, who were negative for nucleocapsid antibodies, had no history of SARS-CoV-2 infection. Concerning this clone itself: Its antigen is currently unknown.

This clonotype originated in a human donor who received a COVID-19 vaccine. This sample comprised CD4+ T cells from PBMCs cultured with HCoV-NL63 spike peptides, obtained before COVID-19 vaccination. V usage is TRBV7-8 and J usage is TRBJ1-1; TRBD1 might be the D (6 bases). For the CDR3, the DNA is TGTGCCAGCAGCCACAACAGGGTGGGCACTGAAGCTTTCTTT. Translation: CASSHNRVGTEAFF.